Each of the 2 T cell receptor beta chains below was sequenced from the same sample in a study of blood T cell repertoires in COVID-19. The assay was immunoSEQ multiplex PCR, and TCRdb's table has in-frame clones only and misses some. This table has 150,000 to 200,000 clones, 60% to 85% appearing once. The sequenced material came from peripheral blood. Receptors originate from a man between 65 and 85 years old with acute or convalescent COVID-19.

The chain recombines TRBV6-1 with TRBJ1-2; 8 nucleotides match TRBD1. The CDR3 runs 14 residues. The junction had 15 bases not matched to a gene; V was cut back by 11 bases and J by 7 bases. The germline CDR1 and CDR2 sequences are MNHNS and SASEGT. The CDR3 is CAGGQGSIRGGYTF. The DNA for the CDR3 is TGTGCCGGCGGACAGGGATCCATCAGGGGTGGCTACACCTTC.

This clone occurred a few times. The chain employs TRBV5-1 and TRBJ2-2; D uncertain. With 1 base removed from V and 5 bases from J, the gap between germline ends came to 12 bases. CDR3 length: 15 residues. Germline CDR1 and CDR2: SGHRS and YFSETQ. The CDR3 protein is CASSLQFEQTGELFF. CDR3 coding DNA: TGCGCCAGCAGCTTGCAATTCGAGCAAACCGGGGAGCTGTTTTTT.